This record covers a single TCR beta chain. This sample stems from a study of CD8+ T cells in alopecia areata. Study-wide background: Among treated patients, oral tofacitinib was administered at 5 to 10 mg twice daily.

Sequencing used cDNA as its template, made by extracting RNA and reverse transcribing it. Data came from immunoSEQ multiplex PCR; TCRdb stores just in-frame clones and leaves some out. Counted here are more than 95,000 clones, 30% to 40% occurring once; the ten biggest clones make up 2.5% to 3.5%. The V gene lost 4 bases and the J gene lost 0 bases, with 3 bases spanning the gap. Germline V lookup: CDR1 SQVTM, CDR2 ANQGSEA. This CDR3 has 11 residues. The specimen was CD4+ T cells sorted from blood. The sequence was obtained from a human donor with alopecia areata. The V gene is TRBV29-1, the J gene TRBJ1-1, with D uncertain. The CDR3 DNA reads TGCAGCGTTGGGATGAACACTGAAGCTTTCTTT. Protein: CSVGMNTEAFF.